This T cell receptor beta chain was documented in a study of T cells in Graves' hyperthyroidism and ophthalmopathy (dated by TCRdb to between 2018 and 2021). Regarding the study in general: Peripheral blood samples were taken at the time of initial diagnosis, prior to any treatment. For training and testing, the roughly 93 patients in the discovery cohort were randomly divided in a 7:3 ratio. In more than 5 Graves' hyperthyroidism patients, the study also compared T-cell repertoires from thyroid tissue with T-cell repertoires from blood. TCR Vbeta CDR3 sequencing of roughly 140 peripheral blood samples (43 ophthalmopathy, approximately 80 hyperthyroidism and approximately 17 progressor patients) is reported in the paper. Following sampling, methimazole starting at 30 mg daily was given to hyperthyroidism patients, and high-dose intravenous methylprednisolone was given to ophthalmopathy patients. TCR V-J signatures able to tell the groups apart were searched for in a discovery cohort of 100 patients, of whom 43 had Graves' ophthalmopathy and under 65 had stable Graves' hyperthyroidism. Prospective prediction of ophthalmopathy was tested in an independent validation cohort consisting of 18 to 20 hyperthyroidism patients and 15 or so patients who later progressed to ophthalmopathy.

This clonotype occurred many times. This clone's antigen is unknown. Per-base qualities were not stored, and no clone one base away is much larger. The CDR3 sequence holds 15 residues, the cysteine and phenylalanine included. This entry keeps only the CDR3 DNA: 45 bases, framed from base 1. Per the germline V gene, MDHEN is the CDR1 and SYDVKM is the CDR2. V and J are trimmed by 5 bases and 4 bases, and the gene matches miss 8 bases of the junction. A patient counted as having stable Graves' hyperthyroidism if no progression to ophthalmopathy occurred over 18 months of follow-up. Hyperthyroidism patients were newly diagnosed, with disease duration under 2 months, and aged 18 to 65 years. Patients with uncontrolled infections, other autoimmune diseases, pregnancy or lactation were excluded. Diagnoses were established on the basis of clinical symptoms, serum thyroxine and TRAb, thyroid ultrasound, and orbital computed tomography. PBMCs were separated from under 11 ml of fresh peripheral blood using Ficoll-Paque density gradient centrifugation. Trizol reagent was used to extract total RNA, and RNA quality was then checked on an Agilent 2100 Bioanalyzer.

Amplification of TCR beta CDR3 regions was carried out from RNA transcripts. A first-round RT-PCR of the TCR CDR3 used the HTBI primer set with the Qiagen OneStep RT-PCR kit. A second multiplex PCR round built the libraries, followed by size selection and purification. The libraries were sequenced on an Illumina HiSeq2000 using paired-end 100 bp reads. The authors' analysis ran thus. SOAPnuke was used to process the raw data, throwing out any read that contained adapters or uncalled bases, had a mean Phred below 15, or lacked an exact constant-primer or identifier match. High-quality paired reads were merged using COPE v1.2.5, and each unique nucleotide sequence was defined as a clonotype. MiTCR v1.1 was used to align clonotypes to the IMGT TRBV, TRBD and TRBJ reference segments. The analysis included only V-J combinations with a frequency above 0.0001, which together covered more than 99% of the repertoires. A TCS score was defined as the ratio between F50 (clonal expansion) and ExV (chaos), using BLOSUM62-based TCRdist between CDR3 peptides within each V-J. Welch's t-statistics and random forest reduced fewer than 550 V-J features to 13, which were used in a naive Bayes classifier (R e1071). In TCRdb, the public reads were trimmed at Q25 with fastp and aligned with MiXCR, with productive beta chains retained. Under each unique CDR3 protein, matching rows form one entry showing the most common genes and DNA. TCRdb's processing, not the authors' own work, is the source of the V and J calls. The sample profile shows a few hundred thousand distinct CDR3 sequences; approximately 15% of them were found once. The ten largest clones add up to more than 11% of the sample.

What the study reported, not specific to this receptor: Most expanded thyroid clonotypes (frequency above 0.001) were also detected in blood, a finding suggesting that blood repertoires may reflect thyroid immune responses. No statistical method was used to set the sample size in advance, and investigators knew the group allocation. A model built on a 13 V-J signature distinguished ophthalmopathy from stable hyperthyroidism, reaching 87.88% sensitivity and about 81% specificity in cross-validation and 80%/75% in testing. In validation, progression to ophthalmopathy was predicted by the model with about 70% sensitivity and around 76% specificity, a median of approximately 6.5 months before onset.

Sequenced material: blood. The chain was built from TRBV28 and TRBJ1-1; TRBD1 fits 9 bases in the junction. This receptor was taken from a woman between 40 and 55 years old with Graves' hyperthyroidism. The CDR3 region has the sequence CASSPRDRVSTEAFF. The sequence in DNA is TGTGCCAGCAGTCCGAGGGACAGGGTCAGCACTGAAGCTTTCTTT.